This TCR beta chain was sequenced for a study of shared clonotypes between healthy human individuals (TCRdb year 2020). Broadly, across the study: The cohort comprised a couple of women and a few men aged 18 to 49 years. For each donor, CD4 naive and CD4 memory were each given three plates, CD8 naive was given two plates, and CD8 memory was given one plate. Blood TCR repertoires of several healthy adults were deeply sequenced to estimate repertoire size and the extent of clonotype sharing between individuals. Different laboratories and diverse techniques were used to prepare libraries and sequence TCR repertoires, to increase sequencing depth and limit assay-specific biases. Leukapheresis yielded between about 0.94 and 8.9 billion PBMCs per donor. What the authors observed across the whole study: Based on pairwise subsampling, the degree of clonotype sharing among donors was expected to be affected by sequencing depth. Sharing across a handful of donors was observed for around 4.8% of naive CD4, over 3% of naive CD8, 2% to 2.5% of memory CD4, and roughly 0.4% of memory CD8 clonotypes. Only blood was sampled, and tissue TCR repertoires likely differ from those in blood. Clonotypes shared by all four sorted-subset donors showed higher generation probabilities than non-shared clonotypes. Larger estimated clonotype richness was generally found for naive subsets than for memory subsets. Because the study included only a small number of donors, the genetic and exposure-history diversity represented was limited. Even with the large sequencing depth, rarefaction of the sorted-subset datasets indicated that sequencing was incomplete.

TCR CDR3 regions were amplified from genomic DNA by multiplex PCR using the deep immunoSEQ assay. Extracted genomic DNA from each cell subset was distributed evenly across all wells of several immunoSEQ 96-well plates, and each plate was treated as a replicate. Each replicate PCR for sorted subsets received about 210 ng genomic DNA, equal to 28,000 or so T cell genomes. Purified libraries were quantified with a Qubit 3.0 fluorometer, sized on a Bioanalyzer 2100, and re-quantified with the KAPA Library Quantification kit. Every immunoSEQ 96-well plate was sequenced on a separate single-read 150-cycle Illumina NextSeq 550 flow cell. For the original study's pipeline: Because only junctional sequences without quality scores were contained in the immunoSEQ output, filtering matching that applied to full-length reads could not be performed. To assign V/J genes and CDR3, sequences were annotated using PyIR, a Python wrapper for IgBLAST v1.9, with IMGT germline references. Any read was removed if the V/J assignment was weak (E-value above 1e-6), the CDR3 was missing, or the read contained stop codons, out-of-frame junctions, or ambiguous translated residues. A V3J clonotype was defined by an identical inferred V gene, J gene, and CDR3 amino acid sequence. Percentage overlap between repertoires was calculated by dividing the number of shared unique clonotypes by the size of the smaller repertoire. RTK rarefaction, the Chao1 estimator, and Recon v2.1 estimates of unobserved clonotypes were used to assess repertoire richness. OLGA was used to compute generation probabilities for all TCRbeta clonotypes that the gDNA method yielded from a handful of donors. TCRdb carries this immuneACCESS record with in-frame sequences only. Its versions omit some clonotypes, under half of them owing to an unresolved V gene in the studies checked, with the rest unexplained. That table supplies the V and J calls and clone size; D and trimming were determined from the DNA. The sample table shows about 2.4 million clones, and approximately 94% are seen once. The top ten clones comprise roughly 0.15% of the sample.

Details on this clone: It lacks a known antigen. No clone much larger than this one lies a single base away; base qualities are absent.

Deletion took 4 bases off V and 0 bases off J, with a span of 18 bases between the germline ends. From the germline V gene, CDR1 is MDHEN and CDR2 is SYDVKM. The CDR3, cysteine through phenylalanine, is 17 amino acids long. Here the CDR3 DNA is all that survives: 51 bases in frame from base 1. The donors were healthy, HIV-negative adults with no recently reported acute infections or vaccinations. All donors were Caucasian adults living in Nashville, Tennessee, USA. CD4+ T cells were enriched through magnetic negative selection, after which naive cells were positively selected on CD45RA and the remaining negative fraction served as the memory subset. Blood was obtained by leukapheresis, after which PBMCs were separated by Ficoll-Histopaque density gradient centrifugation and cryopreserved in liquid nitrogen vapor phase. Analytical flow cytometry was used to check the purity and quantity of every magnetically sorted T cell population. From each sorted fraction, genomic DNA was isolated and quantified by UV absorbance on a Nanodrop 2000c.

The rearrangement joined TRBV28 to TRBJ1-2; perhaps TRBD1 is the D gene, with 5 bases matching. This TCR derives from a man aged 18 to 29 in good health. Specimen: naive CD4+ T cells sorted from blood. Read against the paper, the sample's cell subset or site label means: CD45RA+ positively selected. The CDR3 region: CASSSLGEVGTNYGYTF. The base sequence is TGTGCCAGCAGTTCTTTAGGGGAAGTGGGTACTAACTATGGCTACACCTTC.